The 20 T cell receptor beta chains presented below share a single source sample, sequenced in a study of metastatic and nonmetastatic thyroid tumors. MiXCR re-clonotyped the PCR reads for TCRdb. The sample has around 20,000 clones; roughly 15% are singletons. There were no patients who had received any treatment before thyroid surgery. Sequencing was done on a sample of blood. The receptors here all came from a male donor with papillary thyroid cancer or a benign thyroid nodule (not recorded which). Some clones in this sample may be carry-over from other donors' samples.

This clone appeared many times. CDR3 loop: CASSLRGSYTEAFF. The CDR3 DNA reads TGTGCCAGCAGCTTACGGGGTTCGTACACTGAAGCTTTCTTT. The chain combines TRBV7-9 with TRBJ1-1; D gene ambiguous. Deletions cut 2 bases from V and 3 bases from J, with 10 bases between. CDR1 and CDR2 from the germline V gene are SEHNR and FQNEAQ (reference sequence). The CDR3 spans 14 residues.

This clone was seen a few times. This chain links TRBV29-1 with TRBJ1-5, with D perhaps matching TRBD1 (5 bases). CDR1 and CDR2 from the germline V gene are SQVTM and ANQGSEA. The CDR3 spans 16 residues. Deletions cut 4 bases from V and 2 bases from J, with 18 bases between. CDR3 bases: TGCAGCGTTGGACCCATCAGGGCAAGTGGCAATCAGCCCCAGCATTTT. Encoded protein: CSVGPIRASGNQPQHF.

In its sample, this clone was seen many times. The gene calls are TRBV11-3 and TRBJ2-3; 9 nucleotides match TRBD2. The V gene's germline CDR1 is SGHNT and CDR2 YENEEA. With 1 base clipped from V and 6 bases from J, the junction kept 5 bases outside the gene matches. The CDR3 contains 15 residues. CDR3 in DNA: TGTGCCAGCAGCTTAGGTGCTAGCGGGACGGATACGCAGTATTTT. It specifies CASSLGASGTDTQYF. Based on the CDR3 plus reference TRBV11-3 and TRBJ2-3, the full variable domain is EAGVVQSPRYKIIEKKQPVAFWCNPISGHNTLYWYLQNLGQGPELLIRYENEEAVDDSQLPKDRFSAERLKGVDSTLKIQPAELGDSAVYLCASSLGASGTDTQYFGPGTRLTVL.

V gene TRBV18 combines with J gene TRBJ1-3; D is perhaps TRBD1 (6 bases). V dropped 3 bases and J dropped 3 bases, with 12 bases sitting between them. CDR3 size: 15 residues. The germline gives CDR1 KGHSH, CDR2 LQKENI. The CDR3 nucleotides read TGTGCCAGCTCACCTCTCGGGACATTTGGAAACACCATATATTTT. Its protein product is CASSPLGTFGNTIYF.

This clone was detected ten times or more. J is TRBJ1-2 and V is TRBV29-1; no firm D call. The V gene's germline CDR1 is SQVTM and CDR2 ANQGSEA. V was cut by 4 bases and J by 0 bases, with 9 bases left in between. This CDR3 has 13 residues. The CDR3 nucleotides read TGCAGCGTTGGGGAAGGTACTAACTATGGCTACACCTTC. It yields the protein CSVGEGTNYGYTF.

This clone was counted at least ten times. The V call is TRBV6-4, the J call TRBJ1-2; D remains unclear. Germline CDR1 MRHNA, CDR2 SNTAGT. CDR3 length: 14 amino acids. The V and J ends lost 0 bases and 10 bases respectively, with 15 bases between them. The CDR3 reads CASSDSDRASPYTF. The CDR3 DNA reads TGTGCCAGCAGTGACTCTGACCGGGCCTCCCCCTACACCTTC.

This clone came up many times. This chain connects TRBV28 to TRBJ2-1; no clear D. The CDR3 totals 11 residues. Germline CDR1 MDHEN, CDR2 SYDVKM. V lost 2 bases to trimming and J lost 7 bases, with 3 bases between them. The CDR3 spells CASSLNNEQFF. The CDR3 DNA reads as TGTGCCAGCAGTTTAAATAATGAGCAGTTCTTC. Looking up the rest from reference TRBV28 and TRBJ2-1 gives the full variable domain: DVKVTQSSRYLVKRTGEKVFLECVQDMDHENMFWYRQDPGLGLRLIYFSYDVKMKEKGDIPEGYSVSREKKERFSLILESASTNQTSMYLCASSLNNEQFFGPGTRLTVL.

The sample holds many counts of this clone. In DNA, the CDR3 is TGTGCCAGCAGTTTATATGGCAGAGCAATGAACACTGAAGCTTTCTTT. It codes for CASSLYGRAMNTEAFF. This chain connects TRBV27 to TRBJ1-1, with D hard to call. This CDR3 is 16 amino acids long. The ends were cut back, 1 base at V and 0 bases at J, with 12 bases in the middle. Germline CDR1 is MNHEY and CDR2 is SMNVEV (reference sequence).

This clone was counted at least ten times. The chain employs TRBV10-3 and TRBJ2-1, with 12 bases matching TRBD2. V was pared by 4 bases and J by 9 bases, with 10 bases of the junction left unmatched. This CDR3 comprises 16 residues. Per the germline V gene, CDR1 is ENHRY and CDR2 is SYGVKD. The CDR3: CAISVAWTSGVSEQFF. In DNA form, the CDR3 reads TGTGCCATCAGTGTCGCGTGGACTAGCGGGGTGAGTGAGCAGTTCTTC.

Many counts were recorded for this clone. V and J are TRBV29-1 and TRBJ2-3; 13 bases agree with TRBD2. Germline values: CDR1 SQVTM, CDR2 ANQGSEA. V lost 4 bases and J lost 2; bases outside the gene matches: 3. The CDR3 length is 15 residues. The CDR3 DNA sequence: TGCAGCGTTGCCGGGACTAGCGGGGCCACAGATACGCAGTATTTT. Amino acids: CSVAGTSGATDTQYF.

This clone has at least ten counts. A read error is likely, as this CDR3 ends without the conserved phenylalanine or tryptophan. The V call is TRBV30, the J call TRBJ1-5, with D hard to call. Trimming removed 1 base at V and 1 base at J, with 5 bases between. This CDR3 spans 13 amino acids. Per the germline V gene, CDR1 is GTSNPN and CDR2 is SVGIG (reference sequence). This chain's CDR3 is CAWSAWSNQPQHL. CDR3 DNA sequence: TGTGCCTGGAGTGCTTGGAGCAATCAGCCCCAGCATCTT.

In this sample, this clone turned up many times. The V and J genes are TRBV14 and TRBJ2-2; D uncertain. Germline values: CDR1 SGHDN, CDR2 FVKESK. The V end was cut by 0 bases, the J end by 4 bases, with 3 bases between. The CDR3 consists of 13 residues. CDR3 protein: CASSQEFTGELFF. In DNA, the CDR3 is TGTGCCAGCAGCCAAGAGTTCACCGGGGAGCTGTTTTTT.

In its sample, this clone is medium-sized (0.01 to 0.1%). This chain joins TRBV19 and TRBJ1-6; 12 bases are a match to TRBD1. This CDR3 is built from 15 residues. Unmatched junction bases numbered 6, after V lost 5 bases and J lost 10 bases. CDR1 LNHDA and CDR2 SQIVND come from the germline V gene (reference sequence). The CDR3 nucleotides read TGTGCCAGTAGTGACCGGGACAGGGGGCTCTCACCCCTCCACTTT. This encodes CASSDRDRGLSPLHF.

In its sample, this clone was seen many times. The rearrangement joins TRBV20-1 to TRBJ2-1, with D perhaps TRBD1 (6 bases). The V gene's germline CDR1 is DFQATT and CDR2 SNEGSKA (reference sequence). Trimming shortened V by 3 bases and J by 3 bases, and 15 bases separated the two germline ends. CDR3 length: 15 residues. CDR3 protein: CSAREQGLDYNEQFF. CDR3 DNA sequence: TGCAGTGCTAGGGAACAGGGTCTGGACTACAATGAGCAGTTCTTC.

This clone has a count of ten or more. The genes are TRBV28 and TRBJ2-3, with 8 positions matching TRBD1. This CDR3 contains 15 residues. Trimming at V came to 4 bases and at J to 4 bases, leaving 7 bases not matched to a gene. Germline loops: CDR1 MDHEN, CDR2 SYDVKM. CDR3 residues: CASSSSGGEADTQYF. In DNA, the CDR3 is TGTGCCAGCAGTTCCTCAGGGGGCGAGGCAGATACGCAGTATTTT.

In its sample, this clone was seen many times. V usage is TRBV12-3 or TRBV12-4 and J usage is TRBJ1-2, with TRBD1 as a possible D gene (5 bases). CDR3 length: 13 residues. V gave up 0 bases and J gave up 3 bases, with 5 bases separating them. The chain's CDR3 is CASSLARDYGYTF. The CDR3 nucleotides are TGTGCCAGCAGTTTAGCCAGGGACTATGGCTACACCTTC.

In its sample, this clone ranks as medium-sized. The chain couples TRBV11-2 to TRBJ2-1; 15 bases are a match to TRBD2. Trimming cost V 5 bases and J 5 bases; bases outside gene matches: 7. The CDR3 runs to 17 residues. In germline, CDR1 is SGHAT, CDR2 FQNNGV. The CDR3 loop is CASSAGLAGGGDNEQFF. In DNA, the CDR3 is TGTGCCAGCAGCGCGGGACTAGCGGGAGGTGGGGACAATGAGCAGTTCTTC.

This clone was seen ten or more times. The genes are TRBV4-1 and TRBJ1-2; a weak D match, TRBD1 (6 bases). This CDR3 region has 17 residues. The V and J ends lost 1 base and 0 bases respectively, with 15 bases between them. CDR1 and CDR2 from the germline V gene are MGHRA and YSYEKL. The CDR3 DNA reads TGCGCCAGCAGCCAAGTGGAACCTCGGACAGCTAACTATGGCTACACCTTC. It specifies CASSQVEPRTANYGYTF.

This clone was recorded many times. The chain recombines TRBV20-1 with TRBJ2-7; 9 bases map to TRBD1. Germline V gives CDR1 DFQATT, CDR2 SNEGSKA (reference sequence). With V trimmed by 4 bases and J by 3 bases, 13 bases remained unmatched. This CDR3 has 16 residues. CDR3 DNA sequence: TGCAGTGCTATTTTCCCCCGCGGGACAGGGCACTACGAGCAGTACTTC. Its translation: CSAIFPRGTGHYEQYF.

This clone was observed many times. The CDR3 DNA reads as TGTGCCAGTAGCATCTTGATAGGACCAGATACGCAGTATTTT. It yields the protein CASSILIGPDTQYF. V and J are TRBV19 and TRBJ2-3; D is ambiguous. With 6 bases removed from V and 4 bases from J, the gap between germline ends came to 14 bases. The germline CDR1 and CDR2 sequences are LNHDA and SQIVND (reference sequence). The CDR3 sequence is 14 residues long.